The 2 T cell receptor beta chains in this list originate from one sample, sequenced in a study of blood T cell repertoires in COVID-19. Generated by immunoSEQ multiplex PCR, the TCRdb table keeps only in-frame clones and is missing some. The repertoire has a few hundred thousand clones, about 83% of them found once; the top ten carry about a tenth. Material for sequencing was PBMCs or T cells enriched from blood (not recorded which). Receptors were obtained from a woman in her fifties or sixties who had recovered from COVID-19.

This clone was seen once. The V and J genes are TRBV27 and TRBJ1-6, with a tentative D call TRBD1 (5 bases). From germline, CDR1 is MNHEY and CDR2 SMNVEV (reference sequence). V lost 11 bases and J lost 4, with 15 bases in between. The CDR3 totals 14 residues. CDR3 sequence (DNA): TGTGCCGGCACCCCCCGGGGGTATAATTCACCCCTCCACTTT. This translates into CAGTPRGYNSPLHF.

V gene TRBV19 combines with J gene TRBJ1-2; D gene unclear. Per the germline V gene, CDR1 is LNHDA and CDR2 is SQIVND (reference sequence). Deletions cut 8 bases from V and 3 bases from J, with 13 bases between. The CDR3 length is 13 residues. The CDR3 region has the DNA TGTGCCAGTTCCCCAGACATGGACTATGGCTACACCTTC. This codes for CASSPDMDYGYTF.